This TCR beta chain appears in the sequencing data of a study of cytomegalovirus exposure and HLA in healthy donors. Looking at the study overall: From HLA-typed donors, an early data release held about 85 million unique TCRs.

The primer mix had 60 Vbeta and 13 Jbeta primers. Assay: immunoSEQ multiplex PCR; the TCRdb copy retains only in-frame clones and omits some. The ten most abundant clones cover 3% to 4.5% of a sample with just under 80,000 clones. This TCR derives from a young man in good health and CMV-seropositive. Sequenced material: PBMCs.

CDR3 amino acids: CASSFGLYEQYF. CDR3 in DNA: TGTGCCAGCAGTTTCGGGTTATACGAGCAGTACTTC. The genes are TRBV28 and TRBJ2-7, with D unresolved. The CDR3 sequence is 12 residues long. Germline loops: CDR1 MDHEN, CDR2 SYDVKM. Trimming left V 3 bases short and J 4 bases short, with 7 bases between.